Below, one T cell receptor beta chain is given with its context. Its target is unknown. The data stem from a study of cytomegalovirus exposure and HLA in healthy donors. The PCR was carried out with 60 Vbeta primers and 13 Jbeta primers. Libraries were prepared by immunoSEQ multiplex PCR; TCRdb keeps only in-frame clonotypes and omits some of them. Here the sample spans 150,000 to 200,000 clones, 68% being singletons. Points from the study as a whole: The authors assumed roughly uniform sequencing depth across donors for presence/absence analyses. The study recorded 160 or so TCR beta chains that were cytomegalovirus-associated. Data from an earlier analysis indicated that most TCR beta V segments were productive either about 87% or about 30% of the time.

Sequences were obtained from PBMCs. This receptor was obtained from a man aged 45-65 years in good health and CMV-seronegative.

The CDR3 sequence is CASSTRGQGDQPQHF. CDR3 in DNA: TGTGCCAGCAGCACAAGGGGACAGGGCGATCAGCCCCAGCATTTT. The chain carries TRBV7-9 and TRBJ1-5, with 9 bases matching TRBD1. The germline gives CDR1 SEHNR, CDR2 FQNEAQ (reference sequence). The ends lost 5 bases at V and 5 bases at J; junction bases unmatched: 7. This CDR3 is built from 15 residues.